The entry that follows covers one T cell receptor (beta chain) sequence. Using its own MiXCR run on the 5' RACE reads, TCRdb lists one record per CDR3 protein. The sample has under 550,000 distinct CDR3 sequences; 18% are singletons. The sample comes from a study of T-cell memory formation after mild COVID-19. The length of the CDR3 is 16 residues. Germline V gives CDR1 SEHNR, CDR2 FQNEAQ (reference sequence). The junction had 13 bases not matched to a gene; V was cut back by 7 bases and J by 7 bases. The clonotype comes from a man aged 18-30 years who had mild COVID-19 (a few samples of this study predate the infection). Cell type and time point are not known. Sequencing was done on a sample of PBMCs or a T cell subset sorted from them (not recorded which). The chain joins TRBV7-9 to TRBJ2-1, with TRBD2 identical over 10 bases. This chain's CDR3 is CASTPAIAGGENEQFF. CDR3 coding DNA: TGTGCCAGCACCCCAGCGATAGCGGGGGGAGAGAATGAGCAGTTCTTC.